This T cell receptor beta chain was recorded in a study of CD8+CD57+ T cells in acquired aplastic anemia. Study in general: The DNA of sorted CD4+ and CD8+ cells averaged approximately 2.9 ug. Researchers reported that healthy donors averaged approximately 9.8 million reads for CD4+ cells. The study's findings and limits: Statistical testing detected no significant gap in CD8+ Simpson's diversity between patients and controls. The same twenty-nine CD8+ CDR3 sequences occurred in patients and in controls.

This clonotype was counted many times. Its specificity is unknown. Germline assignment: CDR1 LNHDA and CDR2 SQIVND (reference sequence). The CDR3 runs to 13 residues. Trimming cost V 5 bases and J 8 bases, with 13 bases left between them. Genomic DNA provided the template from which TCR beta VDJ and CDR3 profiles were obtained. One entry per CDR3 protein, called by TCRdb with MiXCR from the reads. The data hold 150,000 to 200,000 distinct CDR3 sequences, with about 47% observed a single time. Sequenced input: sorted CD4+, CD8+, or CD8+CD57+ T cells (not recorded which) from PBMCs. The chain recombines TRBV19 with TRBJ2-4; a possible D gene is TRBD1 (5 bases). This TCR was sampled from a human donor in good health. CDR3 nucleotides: TGTGCCAGTAGTGATAGGGGCTGGGACATTCAGTACTTC. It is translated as CASSDRGWDIQYF.